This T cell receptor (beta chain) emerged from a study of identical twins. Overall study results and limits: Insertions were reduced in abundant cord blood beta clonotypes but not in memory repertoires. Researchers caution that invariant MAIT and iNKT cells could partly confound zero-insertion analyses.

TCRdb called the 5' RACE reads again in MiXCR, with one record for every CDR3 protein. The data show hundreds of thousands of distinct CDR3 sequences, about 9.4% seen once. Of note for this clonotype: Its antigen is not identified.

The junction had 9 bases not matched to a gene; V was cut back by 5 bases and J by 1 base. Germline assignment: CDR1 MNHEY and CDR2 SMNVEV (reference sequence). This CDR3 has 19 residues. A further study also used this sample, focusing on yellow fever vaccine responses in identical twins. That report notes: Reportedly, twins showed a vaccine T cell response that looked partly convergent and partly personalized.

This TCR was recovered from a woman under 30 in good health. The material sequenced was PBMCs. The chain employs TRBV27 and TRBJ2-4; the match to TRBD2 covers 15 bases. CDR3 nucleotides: TGTGCCAGCAGTAGGCCGCCCGGGACTAGCGGGAGGGCCAAAAACATTCAGTACTTC. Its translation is CASSRPPGTSGRAKNIQYF.